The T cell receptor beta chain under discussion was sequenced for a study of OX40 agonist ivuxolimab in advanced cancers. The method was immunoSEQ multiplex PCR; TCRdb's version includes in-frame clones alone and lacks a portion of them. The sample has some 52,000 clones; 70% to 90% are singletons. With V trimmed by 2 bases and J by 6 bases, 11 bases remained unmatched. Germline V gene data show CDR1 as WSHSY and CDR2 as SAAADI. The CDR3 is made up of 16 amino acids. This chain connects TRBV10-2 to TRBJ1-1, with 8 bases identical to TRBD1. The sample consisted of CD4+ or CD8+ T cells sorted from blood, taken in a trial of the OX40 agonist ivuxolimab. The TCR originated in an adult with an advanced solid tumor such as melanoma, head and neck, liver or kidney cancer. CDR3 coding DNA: TGCGCCAGCAGTGAGGCCCGGCCAGGGGGCCTCCCTGAAGCTTTCTTT. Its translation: CASSEARPGGLPEAFF.